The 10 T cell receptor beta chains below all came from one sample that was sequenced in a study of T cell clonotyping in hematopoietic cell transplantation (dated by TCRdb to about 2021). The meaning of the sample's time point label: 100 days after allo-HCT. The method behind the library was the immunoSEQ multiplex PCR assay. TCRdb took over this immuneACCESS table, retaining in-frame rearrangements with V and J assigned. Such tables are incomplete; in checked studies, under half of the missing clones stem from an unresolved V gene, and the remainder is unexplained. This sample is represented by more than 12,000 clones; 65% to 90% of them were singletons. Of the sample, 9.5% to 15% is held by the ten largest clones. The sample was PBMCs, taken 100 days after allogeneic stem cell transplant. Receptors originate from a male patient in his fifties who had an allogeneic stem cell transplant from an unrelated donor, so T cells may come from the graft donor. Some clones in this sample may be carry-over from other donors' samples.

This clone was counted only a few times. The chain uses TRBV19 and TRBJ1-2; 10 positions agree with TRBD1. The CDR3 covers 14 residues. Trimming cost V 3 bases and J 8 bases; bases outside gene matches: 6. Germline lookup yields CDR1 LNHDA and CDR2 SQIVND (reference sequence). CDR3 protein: CASSIPGTGVGYTF. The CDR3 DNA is TGTGCCAGTAGTATCCCCGGGACAGGGGTCGGCTACACCTTC.

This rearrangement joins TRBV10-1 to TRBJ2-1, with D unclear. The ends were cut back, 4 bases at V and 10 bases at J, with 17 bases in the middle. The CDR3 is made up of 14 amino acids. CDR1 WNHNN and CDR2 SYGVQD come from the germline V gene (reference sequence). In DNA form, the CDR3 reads TGCGCCAGCAGTGTTTACTCAACTCCCCCCGAGCAGTTCTTC. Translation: CASSVYSTPPEQFF.

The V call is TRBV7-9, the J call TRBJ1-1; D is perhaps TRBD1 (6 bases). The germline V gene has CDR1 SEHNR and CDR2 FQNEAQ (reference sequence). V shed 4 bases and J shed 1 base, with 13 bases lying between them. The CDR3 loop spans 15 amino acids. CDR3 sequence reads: CASSSRTARNTEAFF. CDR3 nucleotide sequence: TGTGCCAGCAGCTCACGGACAGCGCGGAACACTGAAGCTTTCTTT.

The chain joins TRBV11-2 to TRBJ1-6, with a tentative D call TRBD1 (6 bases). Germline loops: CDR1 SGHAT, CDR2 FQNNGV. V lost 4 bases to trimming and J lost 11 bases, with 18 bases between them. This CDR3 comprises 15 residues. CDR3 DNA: TGTGCCAGCAGCTCGCTAAGCCGACAGGATCCACCCCTCCACTTT. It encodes CASSSLSRQDPPLHF.

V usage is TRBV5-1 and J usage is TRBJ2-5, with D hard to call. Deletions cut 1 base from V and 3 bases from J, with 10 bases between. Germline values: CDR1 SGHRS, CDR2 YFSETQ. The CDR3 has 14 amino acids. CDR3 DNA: TGCGCCAGCAGCTTGAAGGACCAAAAAGAGACCCAGTACTTC. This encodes CASSLKDQKETQYF.

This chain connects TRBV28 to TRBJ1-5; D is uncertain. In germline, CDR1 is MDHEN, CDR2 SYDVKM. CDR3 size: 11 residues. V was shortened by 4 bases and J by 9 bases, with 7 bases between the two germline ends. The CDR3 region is CASSSFGPQHF. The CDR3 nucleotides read TGTGCCAGCAGTTCTTTCGGGCCCCAGCATTTT.

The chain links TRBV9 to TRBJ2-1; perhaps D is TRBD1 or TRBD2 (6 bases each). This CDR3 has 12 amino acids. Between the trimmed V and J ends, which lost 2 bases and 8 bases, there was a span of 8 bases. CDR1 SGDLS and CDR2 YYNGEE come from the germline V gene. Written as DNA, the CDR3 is TGTGCCAGCAGCGTGGAGGGGGATGAGCAGTTCTTC. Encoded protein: CASSVEGDEQFF.

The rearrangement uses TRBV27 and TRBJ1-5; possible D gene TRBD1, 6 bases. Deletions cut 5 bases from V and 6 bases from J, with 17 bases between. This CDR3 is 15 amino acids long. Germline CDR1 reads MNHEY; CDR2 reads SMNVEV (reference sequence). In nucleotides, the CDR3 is TGTGCCAGCAGTCAGCAGGGACATTTCGGTCAGCCCCAGCATTTT. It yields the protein CASSQQGHFGQPQHF.

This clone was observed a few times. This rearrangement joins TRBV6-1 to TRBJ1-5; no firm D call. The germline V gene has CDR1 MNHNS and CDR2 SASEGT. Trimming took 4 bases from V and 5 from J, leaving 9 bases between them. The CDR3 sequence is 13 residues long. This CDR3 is CASSARIYQPQHF. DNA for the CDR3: TGTGCCAGCAGTGCGCGGATTTATCAGCCCCAGCATTTT.

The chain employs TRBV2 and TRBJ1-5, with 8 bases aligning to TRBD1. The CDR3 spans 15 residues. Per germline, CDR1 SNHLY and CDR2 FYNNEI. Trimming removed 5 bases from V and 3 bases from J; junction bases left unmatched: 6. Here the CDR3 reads CASSPGGAANQPQHF. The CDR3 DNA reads TGTGCCAGCAGTCCAGGGGGCGCGGCCAATCAGCCCCAGCATTTT.